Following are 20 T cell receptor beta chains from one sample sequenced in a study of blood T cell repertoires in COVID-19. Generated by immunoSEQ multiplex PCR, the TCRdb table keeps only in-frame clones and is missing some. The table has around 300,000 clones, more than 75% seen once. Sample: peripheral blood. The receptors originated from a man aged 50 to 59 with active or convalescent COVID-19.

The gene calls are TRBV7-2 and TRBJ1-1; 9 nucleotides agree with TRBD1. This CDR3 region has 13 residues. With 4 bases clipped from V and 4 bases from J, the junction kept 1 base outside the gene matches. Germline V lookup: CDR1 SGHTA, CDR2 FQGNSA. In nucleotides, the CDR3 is TGTGCCAGCAGCTCACAGGGGGCCACTGAAGCTTTCTTT. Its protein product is CASSSQGATEAFF.

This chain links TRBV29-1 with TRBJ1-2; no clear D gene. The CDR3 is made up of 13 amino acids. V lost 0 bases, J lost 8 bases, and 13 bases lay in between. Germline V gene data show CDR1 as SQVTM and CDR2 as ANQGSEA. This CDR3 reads CSVEDHPGGGYTF. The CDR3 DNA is TGCAGCGTTGAAGATCATCCGGGAGGCGGCTACACCTTC.

The CDR3 region has the DNA TGTGCCAGCAGCCCGGCGAGGGATTCACCCCTCCACTTT. This codes for CASSPARDSPLHF. The genes are TRBV13 and TRBJ1-6; D is ambiguous. This CDR3 spans 13 amino acids. V lost 5 bases, J lost 8 bases, and 10 bases lay in between. Germline V gene data show CDR1 as PRHDT and CDR2 as FYEKMQ (reference sequence). Complete variable domain (other parts from reference TRBV13 and TRBJ1-6): AAGVIQSPRHLIKEKRETATLKCYPIPRHDTVYWYQQGPGQDPQFLISFYEKMQSDKGSIPDRFSAQQFSDYHSELNMSSLELGDSALYFCASSPARDSPLHFGNGTRLTVT.

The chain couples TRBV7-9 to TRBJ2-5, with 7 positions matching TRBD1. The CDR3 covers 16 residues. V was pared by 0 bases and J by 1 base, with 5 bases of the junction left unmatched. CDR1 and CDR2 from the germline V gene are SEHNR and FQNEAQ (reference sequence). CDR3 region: CASSLAGGEGQETQYF. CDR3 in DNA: TGTGCCAGCAGCTTAGCAGGGGGCGAGGGCCAAGAGACCCAGTACTTC. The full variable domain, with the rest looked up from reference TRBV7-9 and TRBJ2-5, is DTGVSQNPRHKITKRGQNVTFRCDPISEHNRLYWYRQTLGQGPEFLTYFQNEAQLEKSRLLSDRFSAERPKGSFSTLEIQRTEQGDSAMYLCASSLAGGEGQETQYFGPGTRLLVL.

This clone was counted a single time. CDR3 protein: CASSIYSSYGYTF. As DNA, the CDR3 is TGTGCCAGTAGTATTTACAGTAGCTATGGCTACACCTTC. The V call is TRBV19, the J call TRBJ1-2, with D uncertain. This CDR3 contains 13 residues. The V and J ends lost 3 bases and 4 bases respectively, with 9 bases between them. Germline CDR1 LNHDA, CDR2 SQIVND (reference sequence).

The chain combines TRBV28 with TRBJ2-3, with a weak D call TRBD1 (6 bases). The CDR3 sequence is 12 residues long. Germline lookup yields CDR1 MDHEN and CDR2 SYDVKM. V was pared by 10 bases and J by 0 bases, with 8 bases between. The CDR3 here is CAIQGSTDTQYF. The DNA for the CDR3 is TGTGCCATCCAGGGGAGCACAGATACGCAGTATTTT.

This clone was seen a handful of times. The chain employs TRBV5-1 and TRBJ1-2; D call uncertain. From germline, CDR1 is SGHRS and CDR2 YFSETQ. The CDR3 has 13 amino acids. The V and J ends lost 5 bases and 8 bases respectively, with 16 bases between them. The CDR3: CASRSGRLGGYTF. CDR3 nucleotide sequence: TGCGCCAGCAGGTCGGGAAGGTTGGGCGGCTACACCTTC.

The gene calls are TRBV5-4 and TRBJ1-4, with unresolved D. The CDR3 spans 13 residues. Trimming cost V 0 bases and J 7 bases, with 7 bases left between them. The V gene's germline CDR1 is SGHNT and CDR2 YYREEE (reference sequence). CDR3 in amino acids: CASSLVPTEKLFF. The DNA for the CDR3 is TGTGCCAGCAGCTTGGTTCCTACTGAAAAACTGTTTTTT.

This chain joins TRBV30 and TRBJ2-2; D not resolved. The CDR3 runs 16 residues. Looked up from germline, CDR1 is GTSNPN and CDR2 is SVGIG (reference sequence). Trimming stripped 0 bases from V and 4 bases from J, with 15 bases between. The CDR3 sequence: CAWSVSAHSRTGELFF. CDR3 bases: TGTGCCTGGAGTGTCTCCGCGCACAGTCGCACCGGGGAGCTGTTTTTT. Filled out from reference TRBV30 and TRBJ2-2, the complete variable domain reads SQTIHQWPATLVQPVGSPLSLECTVEGTSNPNLYWYRQAAGRGLQLLFYSVGIGQISSEVPQNLSASRPQDRQFILSSKKLLLSDSGFYLCAWSVSAHSRTGELFFGEGSRLTVL.

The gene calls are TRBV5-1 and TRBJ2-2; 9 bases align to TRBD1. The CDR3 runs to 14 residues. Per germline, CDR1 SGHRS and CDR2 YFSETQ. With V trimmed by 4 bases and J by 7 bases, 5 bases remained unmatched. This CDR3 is CASSPQGADGELFF. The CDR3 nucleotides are TGCGCCAGCAGCCCACAGGGGGCGGACGGGGAGCTGTTTTTT.

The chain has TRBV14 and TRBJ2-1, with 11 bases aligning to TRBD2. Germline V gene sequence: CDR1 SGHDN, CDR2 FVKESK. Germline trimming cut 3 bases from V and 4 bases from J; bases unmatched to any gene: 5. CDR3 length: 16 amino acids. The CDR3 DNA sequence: TGTGCCAGCAGCCAGAGACTAGCGGGGTTATACAATGAGCAGTTCTTC. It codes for CASSQRLAGLYNEQFF.

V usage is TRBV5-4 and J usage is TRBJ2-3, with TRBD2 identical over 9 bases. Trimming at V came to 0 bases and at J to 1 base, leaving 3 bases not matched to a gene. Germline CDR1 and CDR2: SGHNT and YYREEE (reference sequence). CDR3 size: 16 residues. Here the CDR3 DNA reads TGTGCCAGCAGCTTGGATGCGGGAGGGGGCACAGATACGCAGTATTTT. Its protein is CASSLDAGGGTDTQYF.

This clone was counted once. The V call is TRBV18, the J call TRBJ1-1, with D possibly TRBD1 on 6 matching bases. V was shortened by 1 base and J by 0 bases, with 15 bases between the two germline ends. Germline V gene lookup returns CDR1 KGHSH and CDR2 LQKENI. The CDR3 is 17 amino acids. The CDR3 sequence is CASSPRDTALMNTEAFF. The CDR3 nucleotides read TGTGCCAGCTCACCACGGGACACAGCTTTAATGAACACTGAAGCTTTCTTT.

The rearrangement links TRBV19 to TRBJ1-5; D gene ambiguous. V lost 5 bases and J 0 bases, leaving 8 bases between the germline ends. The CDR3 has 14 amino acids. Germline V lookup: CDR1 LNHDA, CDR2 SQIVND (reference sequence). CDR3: CASSGEYSNQPQHF. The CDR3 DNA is TGTGCCAGTAGTGGGGAGTATAGCAATCAGCCCCAGCATTTT.

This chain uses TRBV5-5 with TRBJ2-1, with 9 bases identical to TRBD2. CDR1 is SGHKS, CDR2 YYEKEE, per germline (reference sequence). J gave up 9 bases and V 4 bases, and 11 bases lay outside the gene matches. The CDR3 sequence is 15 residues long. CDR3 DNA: TGTGCCAGCAGCGGGGGGACTAGCTTATGGGGTGAGCAGTTCTTC. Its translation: CASSGGTSLWGEQFF.

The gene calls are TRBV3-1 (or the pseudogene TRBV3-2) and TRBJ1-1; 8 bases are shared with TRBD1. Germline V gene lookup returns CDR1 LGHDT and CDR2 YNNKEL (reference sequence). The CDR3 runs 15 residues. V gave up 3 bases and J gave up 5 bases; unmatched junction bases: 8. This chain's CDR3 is CASSHRGRGATEAFF. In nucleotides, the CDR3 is TGTGCCAGCAGCCACAGGGGGCGAGGGGCGACTGAAGCTTTCTTT.

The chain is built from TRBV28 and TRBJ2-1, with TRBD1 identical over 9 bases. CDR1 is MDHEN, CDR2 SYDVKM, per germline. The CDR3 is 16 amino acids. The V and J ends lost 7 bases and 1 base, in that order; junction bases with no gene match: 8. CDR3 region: CASTKTGGRSYNEQFF. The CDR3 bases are TGTGCCAGCACCAAAACAGGGGGCAGGTCCTACAATGAGCAGTTCTTC.

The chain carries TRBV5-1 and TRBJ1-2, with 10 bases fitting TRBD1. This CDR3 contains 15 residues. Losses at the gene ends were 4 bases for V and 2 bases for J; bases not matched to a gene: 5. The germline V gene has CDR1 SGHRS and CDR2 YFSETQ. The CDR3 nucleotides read TGCGCCAGCAGCCGACCGGACAGGGGGAACTATGGCTACACCTTC. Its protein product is CASSRPDRGNYGYTF.

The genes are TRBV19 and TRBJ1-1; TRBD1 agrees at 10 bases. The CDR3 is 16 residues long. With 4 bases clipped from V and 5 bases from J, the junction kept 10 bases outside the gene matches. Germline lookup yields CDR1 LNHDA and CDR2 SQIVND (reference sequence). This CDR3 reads CASSRRQGAEGTEAFF. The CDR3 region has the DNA TGTGCCAGTAGTAGACGACAGGGGGCTGAAGGGACTGAAGCTTTCTTT.

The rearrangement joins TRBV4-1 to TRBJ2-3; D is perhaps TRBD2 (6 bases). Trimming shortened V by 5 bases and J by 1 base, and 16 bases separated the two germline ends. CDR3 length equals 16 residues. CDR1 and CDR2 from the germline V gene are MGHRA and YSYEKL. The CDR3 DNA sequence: TGCGCCAGCAGCGAGGGCGAGTGGGGGGGCACAGATACGCAGTATTTT. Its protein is CASSEGEWGGTDTQYF.